This TCR beta chain was identified during a study of metastatic and nonmetastatic thyroid tumors. This CDR3 is built from 16 residues. Germline V gene lookup returns CDR1 SGHAT and CDR2 FQDESV (reference sequence). Authors' data handling: What underpinned the distant-metastasis classifier for papillary thyroid cancer was the set of CDR3 differences across clinicopathological groups. TCRdb re-analyzed the PCR reads through MiXCR. Clone size and V and J calls follow TCRdb, not the original study. Among tens of thousands of clones listed, 17% were seen once. Treatment of any kind had been given to no patient before thyroid surgery. Note on this clone: One end of the junction fails to match germline, which may point to a read error.

Material: tumor tissue. V gene TRBV11-1 combines with J gene TRBJ2-3; D might be TRBD2 (5 bases). This clonotype was sampled from a female donor with papillary thyroid cancer or a benign thyroid nodule (not recorded which). Some clones in this sample may be carry-over from other donors' samples. CDR3: CASSLGVGASTETQYF. The CDR3 nucleotides read TGTGCCAGCAGCTTAGGAGTGGGAGCTAGCACAGAAACGCAGTATTTT.